This T cell receptor (beta chain) was sequenced during a study of shared clonotypes between healthy human individuals. Study-wide points: Non-shared clonotypes showed lower generation probabilities than clonotypes common to all four donors.

Germline lookup yields CDR1 LNHDA and CDR2 SQIVND (reference sequence). The V end was cut by 2 bases, the J end by 1 base, with 9 bases between. The CDR3 consists of 14 residues. As for this clone: The target antigen is unknown.

In the authors' workflow: ImmunoSEQ output held junction-only sequences without quality scores, so filtering differed. Profiling relied on immunoSEQ multiplex PCR, and the TCRdb table lists in-frame clones only, not all of them. V, J and clone size are taken as reported in that table, and D and trimming were inferred from the DNA itself. This table has around 1.9 million clones, just over 90% appearing once. The naive CD8 fraction comprised CD45RO-negative cells positively selected for CCR7 and excluded terminally differentiated effector memory CD45RA+ cells. Participating donors were healthy, HIV-negative adults free of recent acute infections or vaccinations.

The chain recombines TRBV19 with TRBJ2-7, with D maybe TRBD1 (5 bases). The receptor comes from a man between 18 and 35 years old in good health. Some clones in this sample may be carry-over from other donors' samples. Sequencing used naive CD8+ T cells from PBMCs. The CDR3 nucleotides read TGTGCCAGTAGTATAAGCCAGGGATCCTACGAGCAGTACTTC. Translation: CASSISQGSYEQYF.